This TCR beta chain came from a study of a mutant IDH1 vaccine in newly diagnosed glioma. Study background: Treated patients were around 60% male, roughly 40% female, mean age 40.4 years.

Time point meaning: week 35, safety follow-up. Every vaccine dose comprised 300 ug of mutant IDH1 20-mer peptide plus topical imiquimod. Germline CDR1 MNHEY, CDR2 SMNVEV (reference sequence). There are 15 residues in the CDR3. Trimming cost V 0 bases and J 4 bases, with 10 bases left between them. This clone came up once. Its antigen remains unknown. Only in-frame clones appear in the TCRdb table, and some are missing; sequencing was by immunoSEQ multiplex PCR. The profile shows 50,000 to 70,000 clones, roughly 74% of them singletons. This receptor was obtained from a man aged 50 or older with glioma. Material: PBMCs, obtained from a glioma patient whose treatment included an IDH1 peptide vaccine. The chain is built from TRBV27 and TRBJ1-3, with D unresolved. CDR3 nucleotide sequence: TGTGCCAGCAGTTTATCGGGGTTGGGGGGAAACACCATATATTTT. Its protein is CASSLSGLGGNTIYF.